One sample yielded the 19 T cell receptor beta chains listed below, sequenced in a study of shared clonotypes between healthy human individuals. The data were produced by immunoSEQ multiplex PCR, yet TCRdb's version contains in-frame clones alone and is incomplete. The sample contains about 960,000 clones, over 60% of which appear only once. Sample: memory CD4+ T cells sorted from blood. Subset noted: CD45RA-negative fraction. The receptors were gathered from a man aged 18 to 30 in good health.

The genes are TRBV5-4 and TRBJ2-1; D is ambiguous. CDR1 SGHNT and CDR2 YYREEE come from the germline V gene (reference sequence). Deletions cut 4 bases from V and 6 bases from J, with 8 bases between. This CDR3 has 12 residues. DNA of the CDR3: TGTGCCAGCAGCCCCGACTTCAATGAGCAGTTCTTC. It translates to CASSPDFNEQFF.

This rearrangement joins TRBV2 to TRBJ1-2; TRBD1 agrees at 9 bases. The CDR3 covers 13 residues. The germline V gene has CDR1 SNHLY and CDR2 FYNNEI. J lost 4 bases, V lost 8 bases, and 5 bases had no gene match. CDR3 in amino acids: CASSRGQGYGYTF. CDR3 nucleotide sequence: TGTGCCAGCTCCCGGGGACAGGGCTATGGCTACACCTTC.

The CDR3 reads CASRGVDIQYF. Written as DNA, the CDR3 is TGTGCCAGCAGAGGGGTTGACATTCAGTACTTC. The chain is built from TRBV6-6 and TRBJ2-4; D is possibly TRBD1 (5 bases). Germline V gene data show CDR1 as MNHNY and CDR2 as SVGAGI (reference sequence). The CDR3 totals 11 residues. With 6 bases removed from V and 8 bases from J, the gap between germline ends came to 8 bases.

The CDR3 DNA reads as TGTGCCAGCAGCGCCAACTTAGGGAAAGCTTTCTTT. Translating it yields CASSANLGKAFF. The chain employs TRBV7-2 and TRBJ1-1; D not resolved. This CDR3 has 12 residues. The V end was cut by 5 bases, the J end by 9 bases, with 13 bases between. Germline loops: CDR1 SGHTA, CDR2 FQGNSA.

In this sample, this clone turned up once. This chain links TRBV6-1 with TRBJ1-2; D is unresolved. Germline V gene data show CDR1 as MNHNS and CDR2 as SASEGT. Trimming stripped 5 bases from V and 3 bases from J, with 10 bases between. CDR3 length: 13 residues. The CDR3 protein is CASSPGRHYGYTF. CDR3 nucleotides: TGTGCCAGCAGTCCCGGCCGTCACTATGGCTACACCTTC.

The chain joins TRBV15 to TRBJ1-2; D is perhaps TRBD1 (5 bases). Germline V CDR1 and CDR2: LNHNV, YYDKDF (reference sequence). Trimming took off 2 bases at V and 0 bases at J, with 10 bases between the two ends. CDR3 size: 15 residues. CDR3 sequence (DNA): TGTGCCACCAGCAGACCCGACAGAGCTAACTATGGCTACACCTTC. This sequence encodes CATSRPDRANYGYTF.

The chain is built from TRBV2 and TRBJ1-2; weak D call: TRBD1 (5 bases). Germline assignment: CDR1 SNHLY and CDR2 FYNNEI. The germline V and J ends were trimmed by 8 bases and 5 bases, with 18 bases remaining between them. The CDR3 sequence is 14 residues long. The DNA for the CDR3 is TGTGCCAGCGTCCTGGGAGGGGCCGGGTATGGCTACACCTTC. This codes for CASVLGGAGYGYTF.

This clone was counted once. The CDR3 DNA follows: TGTGCCAGCAGCTTCAGCGGGGCCTGGGGAGAGCAGTACTTC. It yields the protein CASSFSGAWGEQYF. This chain joins TRBV11-2 and TRBJ2-7, with TRBD2 identical over 7 bases. The CDR3 contains 14 residues. V was pared by 3 bases and J by 7 bases, with 9 bases of the junction left unmatched. CDR1 and CDR2 from the germline V gene are SGHAT and FQNNGV.

As to this clone: Other DNA sequences in the sample encode the same CDR3. CDR3: CASSFVPNTEAFF. The CDR3 DNA sequence: TGCGCCAGCAGCTTCGTGCCTAACACTGAAGCTTTCTTT. The rearrangement links TRBV5-1 to TRBJ1-1; D ambiguous. Trimming shortened V by 2 bases and J by 2 bases, and 7 bases separated the two germline ends. The CDR3 is 13 residues long. The germline CDR1 and CDR2 sequences are SGHRS and YFSETQ.

The genes are TRBV7-8 and TRBJ1-4; TRBD1 aligns across 7 bases. Germline trimming cut 6 bases from V and 7 bases from J; bases unmatched to any gene: 8. The germline V gene encodes CDR1 SGHVS and CDR2 FQNEAQ. This CDR3 has 14 amino acids. The chain's CDR3 is CASRRQGSSEKLFF. CDR3 DNA sequence: TGTGCCAGCAGACGACAGGGCAGTTCTGAAAAACTGTTTTTT.

The chain recombines TRBV6-1 with TRBJ1-1, with 7 bases identical to TRBD1. Trimming cost V 7 bases and J 1 base; bases outside gene matches: 6. Germline-derived CDR1 and CDR2 are MNHNS and SASEGT. CDR3 length: 14 residues. The CDR3 coding sequence is TGTGCCAGCATCTCCCAGGGGGGGAACACTGAAGCTTTCTTT. Protein sequence: CASISQGGNTEAFF.

The gene calls are TRBV6-1 and TRBJ1-5; D uncertain. The CDR3 is 15 amino acids. Germline V gene sequence: CDR1 MNHNS, CDR2 SASEGT. Trimming took 6 bases from V and 0 from J, leaving 12 bases between them. DNA of the CDR3: TGTGCCAGCAGCCTCGATTCCTATAGCAATCAGCCCCAGCATTTT. Translation: CASSLDSYSNQPQHF.

The chain joins TRBV9 to TRBJ2-7; weak D call: TRBD1 (6 bases). CDR3 length: 14 residues. CDR1 and CDR2 (germline): SGDLS, YYNGEE. Trimming removed 4 bases at V and 0 bases at J, with 11 bases between. The CDR3 protein is CASSPGTNSYEQYF. As DNA, the CDR3 is TGTGCCAGCAGCCCCGGGACAAACTCCTACGAGCAGTACTTC.

This clone was recorded once. The chain joins TRBV5-5 to TRBJ1-2, with 7 bases matching TRBD1. V dropped 0 bases and J dropped 4; count of bases not matched to a gene: 12. Germline V gene lookup returns CDR1 SGHKS and CDR2 YYEKEE (reference sequence). The CDR3 runs 17 residues. The CDR3 is CASSLVLSSRQGYGYTF. The CDR3 region has the DNA TGTGCCAGCAGCTTGGTCCTCTCTAGCCGACAGGGCTATGGCTACACCTTC.

The chain recombines TRBV2 with TRBJ1-4; D may be TRBD1 (5 bases). V was shortened by 6 bases and J by 7 bases, with 15 bases between the two germline ends. The CDR3 totals 14 residues. The V gene's germline CDR1 is SNHLY and CDR2 FYNNEI. The CDR3 nucleotides are TGTGCCAGCAGGGGGATGAGGGACCTTGAAAAACTGTTTTTT. Translated, it gives CASRGMRDLEKLFF.

This clone has a handful of counts. The chain couples TRBV19 to TRBJ2-1; perhaps TRBD2 as D (5 bases). CDR3 length: 13 residues. In germline, CDR1 is LNHDA, CDR2 SQIVND (reference sequence). The V and J ends lost 5 bases and 7 bases respectively, with 12 bases between them. The CDR3 sequence is CASSEWESNEQFF. The CDR3 coding sequence is TGTGCCAGTAGTGAGTGGGAGAGTAATGAGCAGTTCTTC.

The chain recombines TRBV6-6 with TRBJ2-3, with a tentative D call TRBD2 (5 bases). V lost 2 bases and J 3 bases, leaving 15 bases between the germline ends. Germline V gene lookup returns CDR1 MNHNY and CDR2 SVGAGI (reference sequence). This CDR3 is built from 16 residues. The CDR3 sequence: CASSYLASSPTDTQYF. Here the CDR3 DNA reads TGTGCCAGCAGTTACCTAGCCTCGAGTCCTACAGATACGCAGTATTTT.

This clone was counted a single time. The V gene is TRBV7-2, the J gene TRBJ1-1; TRBD1 agrees at 8 bases. The CDR3 extends over 14 amino acids. Germline V CDR1 and CDR2: SGHTA, FQGNSA. The ends lost 6 bases at V and 4 bases at J; junction bases unmatched: 7. The CDR3 sequence: CASSQQTGVTEAFF. The CDR3, as DNA: TGTGCCAGCAGTCAACAGACAGGGGTCACTGAAGCTTTCTTT.

Of note for this clone: Other DNA sequences from this sample encode an identical CDR3 as well. This chain links TRBV7-2 with TRBJ2-7; the match to TRBD1 covers 7 bases. The V segment lost 1 base and the J segment 4 bases; nucleotides outside the gene matches: 7. CDR3 length equals 15 residues. Germline CDR1 reads SGHTA; CDR2 reads FQGNSA. CDR3 DNA: TGTGCCAGCAGCTTAGACAGGGGAGAGCTATACGAGCAGTACTTC. The encoded protein is CASSLDRGELYEQYF.